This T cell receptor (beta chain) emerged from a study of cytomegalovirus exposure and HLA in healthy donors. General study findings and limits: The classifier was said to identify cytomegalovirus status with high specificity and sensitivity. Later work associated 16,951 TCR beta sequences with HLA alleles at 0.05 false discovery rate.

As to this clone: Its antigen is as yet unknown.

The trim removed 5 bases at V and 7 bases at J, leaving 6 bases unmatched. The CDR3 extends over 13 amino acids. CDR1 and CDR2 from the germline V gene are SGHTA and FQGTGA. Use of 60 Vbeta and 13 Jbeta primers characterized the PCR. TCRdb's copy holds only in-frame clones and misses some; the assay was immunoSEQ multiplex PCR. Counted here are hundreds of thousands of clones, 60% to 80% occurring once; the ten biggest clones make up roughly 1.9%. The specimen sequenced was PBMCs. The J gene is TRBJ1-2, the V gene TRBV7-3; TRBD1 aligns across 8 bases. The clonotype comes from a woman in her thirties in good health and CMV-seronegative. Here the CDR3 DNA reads TGTGCCAGCAGCCGCACCAGGGGGCTTGGCTACACCTTC. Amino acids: CASSRTRGLGYTF.